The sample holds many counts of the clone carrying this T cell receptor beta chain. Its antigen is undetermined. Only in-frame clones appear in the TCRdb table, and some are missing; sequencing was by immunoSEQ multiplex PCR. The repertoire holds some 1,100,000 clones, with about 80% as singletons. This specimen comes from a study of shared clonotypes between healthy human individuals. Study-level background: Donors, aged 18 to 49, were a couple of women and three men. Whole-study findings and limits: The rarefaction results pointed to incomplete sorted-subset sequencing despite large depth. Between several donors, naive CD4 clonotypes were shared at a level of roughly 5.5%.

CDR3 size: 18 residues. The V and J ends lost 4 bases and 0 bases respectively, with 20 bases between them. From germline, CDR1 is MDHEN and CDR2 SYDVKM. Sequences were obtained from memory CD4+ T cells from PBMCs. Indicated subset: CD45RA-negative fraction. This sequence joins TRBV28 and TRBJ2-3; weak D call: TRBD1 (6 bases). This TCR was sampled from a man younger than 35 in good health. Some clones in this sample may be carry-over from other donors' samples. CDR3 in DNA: TGTGCCAGCAGTTCCCCCTCTTTCGTGACAGGAAGCACAGATACGCAGTATTTT. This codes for CASSSPSFVTGSTDTQYF.